This TCR beta chain was sequenced in a study of blood T cell repertoires in COVID-19 (dated by TCRdb to about 2020). As for the study more broadly: Samples covering the acute and convalescent phases of COVID-19 were provided by collaborators in the United States, Italy and Spain. The material from the prospective study consisted of cDNA or gDNA derived from T cells, B-cell-depleted T cells, or PBMCs. The dataset comprised deeply sampled blood TCRbeta repertoires from subjects exposed to, actively infected with, or recovered from COVID-19. A freely available public database, intended as a resource for researchers studying the immune response to SARS-CoV-2, is where the repertoires were released. Samples were obtained from the ongoing ImmuneRACE study (first 160 participants) and from 1,254 subjects provided by 6 global collaborators. Sample metadata almost always included a de-identified subject ID, COVID-19 status, age in years and sex. Where available, HLA class I and class II types were obtained from metadata supplied by the sample provider rather than from assay-based typing.

Summary of the overall study and its limitations: How much clinical and demographic metadata was included differed by source and by participant, and the metadata was provided uncurated.

With respect to this clone: Its antigen target is currently unknown. No base qualities exist here, and no much larger clone lies one base off it.

Including the terminal cysteine and phenylalanine, the CDR3 comprises 15 residues. Just CDR3 DNA is preserved here, 45 bases in frame from base 1. Looking up the germline V gene (reference sequence) yields CDR1 DFQATT and CDR2 SNEGSKA. Trimming leaves V shorter by 3 bases and J shorter by 1 base, with the junction holding 8 bases beyond the gene matches. Collaborating institutions collected whole blood in K2EDTA tubes following their own protocols. For TCRbeta analysis, collaborators shipped samples in one of three forms: frozen whole blood, isolated PBMCs, or DNA extracted from either of those sample types. TCRbeta CDR3 regions were amplified from genomic DNA by means of the immunoSEQ Assay, a bias-controlled multiplex PCR. The original methods were these. The number of nucleated cells in each sample was estimated from the amplification of reference gene primers within the assay. To quantify the absolute abundance of each unique TCRbeta CDR3 rearrangement, sequence reads were collapsed and filtered. For each sample, productive Simpson clonality was calculated as the square root of Simpson's diversity index across productive rearrangements. Here the immuneACCESS table is served through TCRdb, limited to in-frame sequences with V and J called. Missing clones are a known gap in these copies; in checked studies unresolved V genes cover under half, and the rest lacks a known reason. From that table come the V and J calls and clone size; the DNA was used to work out D and trimming. Within this sample are about 29,000 clones, with about 89% of them counted one time only. More than 9% of the sample is taken by the ten largest.

The sample was peripheral blood. The receptor's source is a human donor in a cohort sampled during active COVID-19. The chain couples TRBV20-1 to TRBJ2-7, and 8 junctional nucleotides match TRBD1. The DNA reads TGCAGTGCTAGTAACCGGGACAGGCCTTCCTACGAGCAGTACTTC. The encoded protein is CSASNRDRPSYEQYF.